This T cell receptor beta chain was sequenced in a study of blood T cell repertoires in COVID-19. About the research overall: Spain, Italy and the United States supplied samples that represented acute and convalescent COVID-19. From T cells, B-cell-depleted T cells, or PBMCs came the material, which was cDNA or gDNA.

This CDR3 contains 15 residues. Germline CDR1 SGHNT, CDR2 YYREEE (reference sequence). Trimming at V came to 3 bases and at J to 5 bases, leaving 7 bases not matched to a gene. In the source study's methods: Using reference gene primer amplification, nucleated cell counts were estimated. Sequencing used immunoSEQ multiplex PCR; TCRdb keeps in-frame clones, though not all of them. The DNA was the basis for D and trimming; V, J and clone size are from that table. Of nearly 100,000 clones listed, around 88% are singletons. The genes are TRBV5-4 and TRBJ2-7; 11 bases line up with TRBD2. Specimen: peripheral blood. This sequence was found in an elderly man with acute or convalescent COVID-19. The CDR3 nucleotides read TGTGCCAGCAGCTCAACTAGCGGGAGTCAAAACGAGCAGTACTTC. Its protein product is CASSSTSGSQNEQYF.